This T cell receptor (beta chain) derives from a study of CD8 T cells in ankylosing spondylitis. Germline assignment: CDR1 LNHDA and CDR2 SQIVND (reference sequence). With 5 bases removed from V and 1 base from J, the gap between germline ends came to 12 bases. This CDR3 region has 15 residues. TCRdb reprocessed the 5' RACE reads with MiXCR, giving one entry per CDR3 protein. The data hold 250,000 to 400,000 distinct CDR3 sequences, with around 10% observed a single time. This sequence originates from a female donor with ankylosing spondylitis or in good health (not recorded which). Material for sequencing was blood, either unsorted or a sorted T cell fraction (not recorded which). The V call is TRBV19, the J call TRBJ1-5; TRBD1 might be the D (5 bases). In DNA form, the CDR3 reads TGTGCCAGTAGTGTCCCGTCAGGGAGCAATCAGCCCCAGCATTTT. Protein: CASSVPSGSNQPQHF.